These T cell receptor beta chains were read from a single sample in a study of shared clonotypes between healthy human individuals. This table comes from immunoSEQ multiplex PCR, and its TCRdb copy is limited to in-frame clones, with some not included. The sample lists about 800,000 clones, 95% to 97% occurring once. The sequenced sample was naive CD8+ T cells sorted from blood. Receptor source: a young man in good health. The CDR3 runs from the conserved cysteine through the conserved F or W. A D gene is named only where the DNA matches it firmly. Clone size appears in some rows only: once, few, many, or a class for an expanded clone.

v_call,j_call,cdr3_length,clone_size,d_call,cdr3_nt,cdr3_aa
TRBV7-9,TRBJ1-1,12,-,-,TGTGCCAGCGCGAGGGTTCTCACTGAAGCTTTCTTT,CASARVLTEAFF
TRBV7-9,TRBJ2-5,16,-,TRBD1,TGTGCCAGCAGCCCCCCCCCGGGACAGGGGACGGAGACCCAGTACTTC,CASSPPPGQGTETQYF
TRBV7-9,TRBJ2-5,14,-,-,TGTGCCAGCACCCCCACATCAAACCAAGAGACCCAGTACTTC,CASTPTSNQETQYF
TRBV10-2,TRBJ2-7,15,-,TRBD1,TGCGCCAGCAGTGAACCCGGGACAGGGGGGTACGAGCAGTACTTC,CASSEPGTGGYEQYF
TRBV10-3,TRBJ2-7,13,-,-,TGTGCCATCAGTATTGGGGGGTTGAGGGAGCAGTACTTC,CAISIGGLREQYF
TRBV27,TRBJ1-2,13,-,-,TGTGCCAGCAGCCAAACAGGAAACTATGGCTACACCTTC,CASSQTGNYGYTF
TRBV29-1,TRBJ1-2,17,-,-,TGCAGCGTTGAAGATAGGGAGACAGCCTCCTCTAACTATGGCTACACCTTC,CSVEDRETASSNYGYTF
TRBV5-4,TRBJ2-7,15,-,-,TGTGCCAGCAGCTCTATATCCGGGCCCTCCTACGAGCAGTACTTC,CASSSISGPSYEQYF
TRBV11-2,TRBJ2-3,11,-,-,TGTGCCAGCAGCTACGGAGATACGCAGTATTTT,CASSYGDTQYF
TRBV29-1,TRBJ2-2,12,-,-,TGCAGCGTTGCCGGAGATCCCGGGGAGCTGTTTTTT,CSVAGDPGELFF
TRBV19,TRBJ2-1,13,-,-,TGTGCCAGTAGTATCTTAGGGGTTAATGAGCAGTTCTTC,CASSILGVNEQFF
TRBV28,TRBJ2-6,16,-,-,TGTGCCAGCAGTTTAAGAGGGCTGGTGGGGGCCAACGTCCTGACTTTC,CASSLRGLVGANVLTF
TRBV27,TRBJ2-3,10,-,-,TGTGCCAGCAGTTCAGATACGCAGTATTTT,CASSSDTQYF
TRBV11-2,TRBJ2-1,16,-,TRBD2,TGTGCCAGCAGCCTACGGACTAGCGGACTATACAATGAGCAGTTCTTC,CASSLRTSGLYNEQFF
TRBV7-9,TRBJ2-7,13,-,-,TGTGCCAGCAGCACTCAGAGGCCCTACGAGCAGTACTTC,CASSTQRPYEQYF
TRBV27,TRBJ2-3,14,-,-,TGTGCCAGCAGTTTCCGACTGAAGGTAGATACGCAGTATTTT,CASSFRLKVDTQYF
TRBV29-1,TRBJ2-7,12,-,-,TGCAGCGTTGAACAGGACAGCTACGAGCAGTACTTC,CSVEQDSYEQYF
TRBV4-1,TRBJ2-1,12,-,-,TGCGCCAGCAGCCAAGATGACCAGCGTCAGTTCTTC,CASSQDDQRQFF
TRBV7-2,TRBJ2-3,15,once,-,TGTGCCAGCAGCACCGAGATTACTAGCACAGATACGCAGTATTTT,CASSTEITSTDTQYF
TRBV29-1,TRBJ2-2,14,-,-,TGCAGCGTTGAACGAGAACCGAACACCGGGGAGCTGTTTTTT,CSVEREPNTGELFF
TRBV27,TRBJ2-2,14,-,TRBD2,TGTGCCAGCAGTTCCCGACTAGCCACCGGGGAGCTGTTTTTT,CASSSRLATGELFF
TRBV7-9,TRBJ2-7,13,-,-,TGTGCCAGCAGCCCAGGGACTGGTGACGAGCAGTACTTC,CASSPGTGDEQYF
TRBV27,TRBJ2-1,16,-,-,TGTGCCAGCAGTTTAAGGGGCCCCACCACCTACAATGAGCAGTTCTTC,CASSLRGPTTYNEQFF
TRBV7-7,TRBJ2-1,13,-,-,TGTGCCAGCAGCCTTCGGGACGGCAATGAGCAGTTCTTC,CASSLRDGNEQFF
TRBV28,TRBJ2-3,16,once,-,TGTGCCAGCAGGGTTAATTGGGACTCCAGTTCAGATACGCAGTATTTT,CASRVNWDSSSDTQYF
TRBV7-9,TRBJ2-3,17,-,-,TGTGCCAGCAGCCCCCCCGGGGGGCCAGGAAGCACAGATACGCAGTATTTT,CASSPPGGPGSTDTQYF
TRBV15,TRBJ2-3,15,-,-,TGTGCCACCAGCATGAGTAGCGGCAACACAGATACGCAGTATTTT,CATSMSSGNTDTQYF
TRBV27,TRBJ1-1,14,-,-,TGTGCCAGCAGTCCCCTCGGGACCAACACTGAAGCTTTCTTT,CASSPLGTNTEAFF
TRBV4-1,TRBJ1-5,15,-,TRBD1,TGCGCCAGCAGCCAAGGAGACAGGGCAGGCCAGCCCCAGCATTTT,CASSQGDRAGQPQHF
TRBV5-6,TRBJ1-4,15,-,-,TGTGCCAGCAGCTTGCGAGGGGGAGGTAATGAAAAACTGTTTTTT,CASSLRGGGNEKLFF
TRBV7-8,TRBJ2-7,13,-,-,TGTGCCAGCAGCCTCCGGGACCCCTACGAGCAGTACTTC,CASSLRDPYEQYF
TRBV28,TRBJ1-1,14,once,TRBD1,TGTGCCAGCAGCCCCGACAGGGCCCTGGGTGAAGCTTTCTTT,CASSPDRALGEAFF
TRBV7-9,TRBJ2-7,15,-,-,TGTGCCAGCAGCTTAGCGTTAGCCCCGCTCTACGAGCAGTACTTC,CASSLALAPLYEQYF
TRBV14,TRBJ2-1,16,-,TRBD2,TGTGCCAGCAGCCAAGATTGGAGCGGGAGGGCCGGTGAGCAGTTCTTC,CASSQDWSGRAGEQFF
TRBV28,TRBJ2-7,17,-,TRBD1,TGTGCCAGCAGTTTCCACCAGCCCGGGACAGGCATCTACGAGCAGTACTTC,CASSFHQPGTGIYEQYF
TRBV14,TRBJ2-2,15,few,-,TGTGCCAGCAGCCAAGAGAGGACCCTTCGCGGGGAGCTGTTTTTT,CASSQERTLRGELFF
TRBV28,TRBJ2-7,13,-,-,TGTGCCACCCTCAGAGGGAGCTCCTACGAGCAGTACTTC,CATLRGSSYEQYF